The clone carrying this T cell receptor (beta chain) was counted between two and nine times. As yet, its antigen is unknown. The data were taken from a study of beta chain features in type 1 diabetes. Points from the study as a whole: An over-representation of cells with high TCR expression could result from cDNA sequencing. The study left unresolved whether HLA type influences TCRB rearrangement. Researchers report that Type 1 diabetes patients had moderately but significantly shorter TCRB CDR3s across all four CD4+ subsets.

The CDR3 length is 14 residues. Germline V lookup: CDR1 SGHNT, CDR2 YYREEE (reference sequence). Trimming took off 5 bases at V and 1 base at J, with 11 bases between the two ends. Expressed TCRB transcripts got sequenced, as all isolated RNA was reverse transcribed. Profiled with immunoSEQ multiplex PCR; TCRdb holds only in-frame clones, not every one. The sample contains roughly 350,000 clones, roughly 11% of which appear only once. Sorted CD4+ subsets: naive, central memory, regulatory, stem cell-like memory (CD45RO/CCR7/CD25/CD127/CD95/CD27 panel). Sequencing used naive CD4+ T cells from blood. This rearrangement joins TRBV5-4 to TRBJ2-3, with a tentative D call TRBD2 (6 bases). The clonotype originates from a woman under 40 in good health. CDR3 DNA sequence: TGTGCCAGCAGTCGGCGGGACCGCACAGATACGCAGTATTTT. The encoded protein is CASSRRDRTDTQYF.